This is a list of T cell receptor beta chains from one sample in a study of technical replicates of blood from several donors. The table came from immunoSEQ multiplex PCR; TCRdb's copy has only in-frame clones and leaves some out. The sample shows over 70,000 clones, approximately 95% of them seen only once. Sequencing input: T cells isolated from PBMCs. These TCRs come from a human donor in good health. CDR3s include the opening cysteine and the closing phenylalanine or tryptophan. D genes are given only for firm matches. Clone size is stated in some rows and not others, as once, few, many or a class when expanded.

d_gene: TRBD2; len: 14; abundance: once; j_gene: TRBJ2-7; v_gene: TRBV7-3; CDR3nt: TGTGCCAGCAGCTTAAAACTAGCGGGTTACGAGCAGTACTTC; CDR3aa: CASSLKLAGYEQYF
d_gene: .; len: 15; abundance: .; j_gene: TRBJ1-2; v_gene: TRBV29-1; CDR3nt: TGCAGCGTTGTCTTAGGGGGACCTTCTAACTATGGCTACACCTTC; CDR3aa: CSVVLGGPSNYGYTF
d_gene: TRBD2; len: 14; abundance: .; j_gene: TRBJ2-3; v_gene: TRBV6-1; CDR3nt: TGTGCCAGCCAGGCGGGAGTACGGACAGATACGCAGTATTTT; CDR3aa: CASQAGVRTDTQYF
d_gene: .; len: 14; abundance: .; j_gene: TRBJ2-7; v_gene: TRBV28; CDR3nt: TGTGCCAGCAGTTTAAGGGACACCGAATACGAGCAGTACTTC; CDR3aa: CASSLRDTEYEQYF
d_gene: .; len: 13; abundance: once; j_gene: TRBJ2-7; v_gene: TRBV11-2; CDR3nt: TGTGCCAGCAGCTTAGGTAGATCCCACGAGCAGTACTTC; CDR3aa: CASSLGRSHEQYF
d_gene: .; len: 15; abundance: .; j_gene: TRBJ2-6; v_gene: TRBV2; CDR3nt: TGTGCCAGCAGTGACAGGGGAGCCGGGGCCAACGTCCTGACTTTC; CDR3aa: CASSDRGAGANVLTF
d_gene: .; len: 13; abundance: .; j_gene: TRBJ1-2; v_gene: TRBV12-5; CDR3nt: TGTGCTAGTGGTTTGTACCCCTTCGGGAGCTACACCTTC; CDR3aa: CASGLYPFGSYTF
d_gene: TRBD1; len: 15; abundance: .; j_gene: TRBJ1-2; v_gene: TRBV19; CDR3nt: TGTGCCAGTAGTATAGCAGGGGGCGCTCAGTATGGCTACACCTTC; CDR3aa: CASSIAGGAQYGYTF
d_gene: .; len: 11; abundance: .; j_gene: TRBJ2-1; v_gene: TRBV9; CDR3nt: TGTGCCAGCAGCGTAGATAGAGAGCAGTTCTTC; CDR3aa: CASSVDREQFF
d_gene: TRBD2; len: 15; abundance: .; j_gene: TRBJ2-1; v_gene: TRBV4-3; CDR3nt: TGCGCCAGCAGCCAGGCGGGACTAGCGGTCAATGAGCAGTTCTTC; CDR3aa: CASSQAGLAVNEQFF
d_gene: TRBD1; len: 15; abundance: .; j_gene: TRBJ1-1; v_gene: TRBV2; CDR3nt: TGTGCCAGCAGTGAGGCCGAGACAGGGAAAACTGAAGCTTTCTTT; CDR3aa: CASSEAETGKTEAFF
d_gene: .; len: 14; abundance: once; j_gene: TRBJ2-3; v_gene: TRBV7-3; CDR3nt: TGTGCCAGCACCCTAGATCCAGGCACAGATACGCAGTATTTT; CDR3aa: CASTLDPGTDTQYF
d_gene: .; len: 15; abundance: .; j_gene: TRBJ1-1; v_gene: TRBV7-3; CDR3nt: TGTGCCAGCAGCCCCAAGAGACAACTGAACACTGAAGCTTTCTTT; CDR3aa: CASSPKRQLNTEAFF
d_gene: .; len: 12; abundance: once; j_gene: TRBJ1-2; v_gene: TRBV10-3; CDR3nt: TGTGCCATTCAAGCGGGCGGCTATGGCTACACCTTC; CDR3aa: CAIQAGGYGYTF
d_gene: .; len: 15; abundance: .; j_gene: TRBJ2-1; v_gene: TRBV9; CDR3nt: TGTGCCAGCAGCGAGGGAGCGGCGATTCACAATGAGCAGTTCTTC; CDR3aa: CASSEGAAIHNEQFF
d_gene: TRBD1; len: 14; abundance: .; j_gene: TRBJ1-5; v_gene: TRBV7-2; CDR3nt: TGTGCCAGCATCCCCGACAGGGGAAATCAGCCCCAGCATTTT; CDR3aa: CASIPDRGNQPQHF
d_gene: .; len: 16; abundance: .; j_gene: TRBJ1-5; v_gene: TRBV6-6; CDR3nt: TGTGCCAGCAGTTACGCCCGGGGGGAGGGTAAGCAGCCCCAGCATTTT; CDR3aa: CASSYARGEGKQPQHF
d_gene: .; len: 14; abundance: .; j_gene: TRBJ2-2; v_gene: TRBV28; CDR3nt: TGTGCCAGCAGTTTATCTCGCGGGGCAGGGGAGCTGTTTTTT; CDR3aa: CASSLSRGAGELFF
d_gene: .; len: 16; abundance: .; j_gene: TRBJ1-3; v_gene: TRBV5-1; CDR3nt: TGCGCCAGCAGCGCCGGACAGCTTGACTCTGGAAACACCATATATTTT; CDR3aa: CASSAGQLDSGNTIYF
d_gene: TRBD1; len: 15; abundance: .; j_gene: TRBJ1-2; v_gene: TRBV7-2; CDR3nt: TGTGCCAGCAGCTCTCTTGAGGGGGCGTACTATGGCTACACCTTC; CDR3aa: CASSSLEGAYYGYTF
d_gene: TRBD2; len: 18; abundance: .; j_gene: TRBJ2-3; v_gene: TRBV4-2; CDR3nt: TGTGCCAGCAGCCAAACCCGGAAGGGACTAGCGGGAGAGGATACGCAGTATTTT; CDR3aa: CASSQTRKGLAGEDTQYF
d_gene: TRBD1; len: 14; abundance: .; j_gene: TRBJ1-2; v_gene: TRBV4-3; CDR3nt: TGCGCCAGCAGCCCCGACAGGGGGCAATATGGCTACACCTTC; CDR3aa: CASSPDRGQYGYTF
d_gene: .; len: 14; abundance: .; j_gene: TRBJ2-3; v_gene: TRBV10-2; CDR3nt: TGCGCCAGCAAAGGACAGACTCGCACAGATACGCAGTATTTT; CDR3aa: CASKGQTRTDTQYF
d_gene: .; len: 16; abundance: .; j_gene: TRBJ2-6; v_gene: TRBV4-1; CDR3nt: TGCGCCAGCGGAGGGGATCTTTTAACCGGGGCCAACGTCCTGACTTTC; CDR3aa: CASGGDLLTGANVLTF
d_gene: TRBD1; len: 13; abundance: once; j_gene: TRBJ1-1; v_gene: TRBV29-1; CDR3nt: TGCAGCGTTCACACGACAGGGGCGACTGAAGCTTTCTTT; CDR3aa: CSVHTTGATEAFF
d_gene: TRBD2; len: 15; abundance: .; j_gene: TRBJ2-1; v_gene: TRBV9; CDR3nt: TGTGCCAGCAGCGTAGGGCTAGCGGGAACCAATGAGCAGTTCTTC; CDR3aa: CASSVGLAGTNEQFF
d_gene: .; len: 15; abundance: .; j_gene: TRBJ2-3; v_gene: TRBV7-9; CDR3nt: TGTGCCAGCAGCTTAGGGGGAGGACCCACAGATACGCAGTATTTT; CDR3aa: CASSLGGGPTDTQYF
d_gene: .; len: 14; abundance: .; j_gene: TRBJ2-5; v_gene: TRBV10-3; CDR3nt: TGTGCCACATTACCAGCCGGGACTCAAGAGACCCAGTACTTC; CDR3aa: CATLPAGTQETQYF
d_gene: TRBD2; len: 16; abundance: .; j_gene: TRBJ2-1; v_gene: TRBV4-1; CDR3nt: TGCGCCAGCAGCCAAGTTGGACTAGCTATCTACAATGAGCAGTTCTTC; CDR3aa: CASSQVGLAIYNEQFF
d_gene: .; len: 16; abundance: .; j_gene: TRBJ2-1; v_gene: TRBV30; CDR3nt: TGTGCCTGTTTCTTGAGACAGGCTAGCTCCTACAATGAGCAGTTCTTC; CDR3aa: CACFLRQASSYNEQFF
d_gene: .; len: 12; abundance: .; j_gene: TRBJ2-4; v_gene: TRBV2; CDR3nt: TGTGCCAGCAGCCTTTGGAGGGACATTCAGTACTTC; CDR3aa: CASSLWRDIQYF
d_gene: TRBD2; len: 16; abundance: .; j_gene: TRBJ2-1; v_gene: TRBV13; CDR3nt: TGTGCCAGCAGCTCGACTAGCGGGAGAAGTCTCCATGAGCAGTTCTTC; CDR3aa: CASSSTSGRSLHEQFF
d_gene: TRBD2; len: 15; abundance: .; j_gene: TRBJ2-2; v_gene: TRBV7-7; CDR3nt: TGTGCTAGCAGCAGACTAGCGGGAGAGGTCGGGGAGCTGTTTTTT; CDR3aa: CASSRLAGEVGELFF
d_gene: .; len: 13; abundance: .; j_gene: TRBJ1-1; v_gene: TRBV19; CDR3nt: TGTGCCAGTAGTATAATGAGGAACACTGAAGCTTTCTTT; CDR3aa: CASSIMRNTEAFF
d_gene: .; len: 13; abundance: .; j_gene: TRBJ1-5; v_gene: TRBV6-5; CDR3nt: TGTGCCAGCAGGTCGGGGTCTGGGCAGCCCCAGCATTTT; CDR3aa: CASRSGSGQPQHF
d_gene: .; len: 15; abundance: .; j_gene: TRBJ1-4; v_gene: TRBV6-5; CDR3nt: TGTGCCAGCAGCGCCTCCGGGACACTTAATGAAAAACTGTTTTTT; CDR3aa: CASSASGTLNEKLFF
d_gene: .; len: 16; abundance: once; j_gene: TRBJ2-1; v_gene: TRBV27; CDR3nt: TGTGCCAGCAGTTACTCCCACAGGGTAGGGAACAATGAGCAGTTCTTC; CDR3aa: CASSYSHRVGNNEQFF
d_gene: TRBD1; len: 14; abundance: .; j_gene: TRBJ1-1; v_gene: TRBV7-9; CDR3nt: TGTGCCAGCAGCCCGGACAGGGGATACACTGAAGCTTTCTTT; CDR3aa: CASSPDRGYTEAFF
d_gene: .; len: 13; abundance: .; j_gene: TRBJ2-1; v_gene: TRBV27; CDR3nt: TGTGCCAGCAGGCCAGGGGTCGGCAATGAGCAGTTCTTC; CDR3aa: CASRPGVGNEQFF
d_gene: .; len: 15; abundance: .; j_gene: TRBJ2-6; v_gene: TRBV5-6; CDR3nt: TGTGCCAGCAGCTTGGAGGCGACCCCAACAGGGGTCCTGACTTTC; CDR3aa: CASSLEATPTGVLTF
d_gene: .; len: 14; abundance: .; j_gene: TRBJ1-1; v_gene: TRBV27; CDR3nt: TGTGCCAGCAGTTCGACAGTCATGAACACTGAAGCTTTCTTT; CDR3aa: CASSSTVMNTEAFF
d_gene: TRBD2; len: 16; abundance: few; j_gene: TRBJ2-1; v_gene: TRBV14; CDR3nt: TGTGCCAGCAGCCCGTTTGAGCGGGAGAGGTGGAATGAGCAGTTCTTC; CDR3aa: CASSPFERERWNEQFF
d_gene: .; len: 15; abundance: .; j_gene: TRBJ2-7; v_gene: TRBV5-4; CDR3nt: TGTGCCAGCAGCTTGGTAGCAGGGCTTGACTACGAGCAGTACTTC; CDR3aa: CASSLVAGLDYEQYF
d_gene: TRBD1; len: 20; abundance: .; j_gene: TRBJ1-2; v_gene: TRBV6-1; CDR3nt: TGTGCCAGCAGTGAAAGGAGTGTAGCTCCGACAAACAGGGGTAACTATGGCTACACCTTC; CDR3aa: CASSERSVAPTNRGNYGYTF
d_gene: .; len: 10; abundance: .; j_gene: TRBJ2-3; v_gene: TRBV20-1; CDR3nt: TGCAGTGCTCCTCTAGATACGCAGTATTTT; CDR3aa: CSAPLDTQYF
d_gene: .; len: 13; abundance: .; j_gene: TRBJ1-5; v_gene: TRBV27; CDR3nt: TGTGCCAGCAGACTGACGGGGTCAGGGCCCCAGCATTTT; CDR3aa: CASRLTGSGPQHF
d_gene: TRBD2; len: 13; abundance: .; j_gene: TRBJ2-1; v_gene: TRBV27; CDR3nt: TGTGCCAGCAGTTTTGGGAGGGTGGTTGAGCAGTTCTTC; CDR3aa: CASSFGRVVEQFF
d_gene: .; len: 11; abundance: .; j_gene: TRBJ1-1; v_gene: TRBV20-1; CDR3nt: TGCAGTGCTAGTTCGTACACTGAAGCTTTCTTT; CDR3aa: CSASSYTEAFF
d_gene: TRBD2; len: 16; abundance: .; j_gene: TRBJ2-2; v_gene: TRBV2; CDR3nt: TGTGCCAGCAGTGAAGGACTAGCGGTAGGATCCGGGGAGCTGTTTTTT; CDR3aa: CASSEGLAVGSGELFF
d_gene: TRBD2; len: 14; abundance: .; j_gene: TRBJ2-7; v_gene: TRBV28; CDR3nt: TGTGCCAGCACTGAAGCGGGGGCCATCTACGAGCAGTACTTC; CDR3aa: CASTEAGAIYEQYF
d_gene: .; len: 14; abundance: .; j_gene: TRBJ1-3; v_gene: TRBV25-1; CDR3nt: TGTGCCAGCACGCGGGGAATCTCTGGAAACACCATATATTTT; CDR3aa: CASTRGISGNTIYF
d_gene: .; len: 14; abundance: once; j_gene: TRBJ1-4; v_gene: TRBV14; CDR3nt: TGTGCCAGCAGCCCACCAGGACGGGGGGAAAAACTGTTTTTT; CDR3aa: CASSPPGRGEKLFF
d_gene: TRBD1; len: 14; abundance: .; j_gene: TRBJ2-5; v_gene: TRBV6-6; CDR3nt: TGTGCCAGCAACACCGGGACAGGGAGAGAGACCCAGTACTTC; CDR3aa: CASNTGTGRETQYF
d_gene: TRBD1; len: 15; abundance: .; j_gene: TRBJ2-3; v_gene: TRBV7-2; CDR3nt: TGTGCCAGCAGCCCGCGGGGACAGGGTGGAGATACGCAGTATTTT; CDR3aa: CASSPRGQGGDTQYF
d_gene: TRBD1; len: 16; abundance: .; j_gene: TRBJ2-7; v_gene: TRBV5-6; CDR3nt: TGTGCCAGCAGCTTAGGACAGGGGGGATTTACCTACGAGCAGTACTTC; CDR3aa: CASSLGQGGFTYEQYF